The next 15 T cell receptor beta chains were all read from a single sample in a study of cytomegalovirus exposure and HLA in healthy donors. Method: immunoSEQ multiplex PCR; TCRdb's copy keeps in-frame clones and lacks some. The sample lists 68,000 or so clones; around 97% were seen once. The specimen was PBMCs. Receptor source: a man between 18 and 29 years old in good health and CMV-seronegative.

The CDR3 DNA is TGTGCCAGCAGGGGACTAGCGGCTGAGCAGTACTTC. Translated: CASRGLAAEQYF. This chain links TRBV27 with TRBJ2-7, with 11 bases aligning to TRBD2. CDR1 and CDR2 from the germline V gene are MNHEY and SMNVEV (reference sequence). CDR3 length equals 12 residues. The J segment lost 7 bases and the V segment lost 6 bases, leaving 2 bases of the junction unmatched.

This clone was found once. For the CDR3, the DNA is TGTGCCAGCAGTTCGGGGATGGGAGATCAGCCCCAGCATTTT. This translates into CASSSGMGDQPQHF. The V gene is TRBV27, the J gene TRBJ1-5, with D unresolved. This CDR3 spans 14 amino acids. The V gene's germline CDR1 is MNHEY and CDR2 SMNVEV (reference sequence). V dropped 4 bases and J dropped 5 bases, with 12 bases sitting between them.

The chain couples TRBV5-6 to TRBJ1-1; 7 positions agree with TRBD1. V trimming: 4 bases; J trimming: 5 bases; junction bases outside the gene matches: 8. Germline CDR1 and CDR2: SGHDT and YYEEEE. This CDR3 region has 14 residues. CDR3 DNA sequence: TGTGCCAGCAGCAAACCAGGGGGTGGGACTGAAGCTTTCTTT. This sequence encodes CASSKPGGGTEAFF.

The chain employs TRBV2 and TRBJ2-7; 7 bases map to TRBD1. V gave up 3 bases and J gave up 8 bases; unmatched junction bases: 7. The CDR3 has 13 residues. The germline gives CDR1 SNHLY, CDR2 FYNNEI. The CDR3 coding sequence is TGTGCCAGCAGTGATGCCGACAGGGACAAGCAGTACTTC. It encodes CASSDADRDKQYF.

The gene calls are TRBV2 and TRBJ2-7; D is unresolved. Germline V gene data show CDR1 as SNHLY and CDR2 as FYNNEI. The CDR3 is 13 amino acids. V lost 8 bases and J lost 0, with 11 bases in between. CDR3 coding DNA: TGTGCCAGCGAGTACTTACGCTCCTACGAGCAGTACTTC. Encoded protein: CASEYLRSYEQYF. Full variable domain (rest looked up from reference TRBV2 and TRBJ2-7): EPEVTQTPSHQVTQMGQEVILRCVPISNHLYFYWYRQILGQKVEFLVSFYNNEISEKSEIFDDQFSVERPDGSNFTLKIRSTKLEDSAMYFCASEYLRSYEQYFGPGTRLTVT.

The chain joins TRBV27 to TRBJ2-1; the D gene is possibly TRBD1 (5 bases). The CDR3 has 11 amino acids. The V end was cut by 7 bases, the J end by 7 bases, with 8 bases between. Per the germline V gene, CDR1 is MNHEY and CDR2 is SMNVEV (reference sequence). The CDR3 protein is CASTQGNEQFF. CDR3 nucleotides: TGTGCCAGCACCCAGGGAAATGAGCAGTTCTTC.

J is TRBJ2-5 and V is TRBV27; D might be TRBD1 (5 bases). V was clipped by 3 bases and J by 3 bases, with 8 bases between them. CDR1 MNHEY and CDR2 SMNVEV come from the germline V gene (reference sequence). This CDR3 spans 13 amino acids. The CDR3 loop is CASSFRGEETQYF. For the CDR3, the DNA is TGTGCCAGCAGTTTTAGGGGCGAAGAGACCCAGTACTTC.

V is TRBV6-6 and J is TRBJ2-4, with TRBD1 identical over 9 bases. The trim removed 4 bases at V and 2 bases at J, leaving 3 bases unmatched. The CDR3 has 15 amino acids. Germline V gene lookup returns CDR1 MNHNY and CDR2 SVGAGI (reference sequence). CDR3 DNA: TGTGCCAGCAGTTTGGGACAGGGCACCAAAAACATTCAGTACTTC. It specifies CASSLGQGTKNIQYF.

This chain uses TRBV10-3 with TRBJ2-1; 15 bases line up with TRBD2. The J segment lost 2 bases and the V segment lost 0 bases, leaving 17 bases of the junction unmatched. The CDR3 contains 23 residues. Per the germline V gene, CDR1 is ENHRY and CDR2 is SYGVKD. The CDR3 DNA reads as TGTGCCATCAGTGAGTCGTTGGGACTAGCGGGAGGCCCTCCTATTTCTACCTACAATGAGCAGTTCTTC. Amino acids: CAISESLGLAGGPPISTYNEQFF.

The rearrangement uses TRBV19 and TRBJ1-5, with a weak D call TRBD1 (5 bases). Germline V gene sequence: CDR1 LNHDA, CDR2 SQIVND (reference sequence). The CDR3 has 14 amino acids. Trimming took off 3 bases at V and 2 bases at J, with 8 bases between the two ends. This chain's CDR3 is CASSMDTGNQPQHF. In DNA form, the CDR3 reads TGTGCCAGTAGTATGGACACTGGCAATCAGCCCCAGCATTTT.

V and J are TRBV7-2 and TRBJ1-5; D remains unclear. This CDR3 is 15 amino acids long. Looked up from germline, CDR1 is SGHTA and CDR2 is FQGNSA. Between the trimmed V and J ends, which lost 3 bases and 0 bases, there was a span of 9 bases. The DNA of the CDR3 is TGTGCCAGCAGCTTGGGAGGGTATAGCAATCAGCCCCAGCATTTT. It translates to CASSLGGYSNQPQHF.

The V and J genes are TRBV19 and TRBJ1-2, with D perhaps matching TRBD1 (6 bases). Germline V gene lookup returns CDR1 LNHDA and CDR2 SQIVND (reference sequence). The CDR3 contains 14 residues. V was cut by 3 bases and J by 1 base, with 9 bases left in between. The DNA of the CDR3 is TGTGCCAGTAGTATCAACAGGGTTAACTATGGCTACACCTTC. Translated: CASSINRVNYGYTF. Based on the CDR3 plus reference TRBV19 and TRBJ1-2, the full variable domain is DGGITQSPKYLFRKEGQNVTLSCEQNLNHDAMYWYRQDPGQGLRLIYYSQIVNDFQKGDIAEGYSVSREKKESFPLTVTSAQKNPTAFYLCASSINRVNYGYTFGSGTRLTVV.

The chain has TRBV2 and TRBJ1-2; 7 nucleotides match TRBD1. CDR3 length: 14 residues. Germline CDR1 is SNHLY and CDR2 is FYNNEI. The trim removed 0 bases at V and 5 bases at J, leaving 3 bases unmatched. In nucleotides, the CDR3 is TGTGCCAGCAGTGAAGCCGGGACAGATTATGGCTACACCTTC. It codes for CASSEAGTDYGYTF.

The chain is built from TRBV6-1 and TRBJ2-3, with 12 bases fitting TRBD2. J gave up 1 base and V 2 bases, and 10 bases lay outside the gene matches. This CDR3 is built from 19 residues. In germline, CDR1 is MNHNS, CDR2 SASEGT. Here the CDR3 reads CASSESRLAGALGTDTQYF. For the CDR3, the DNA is TGTGCCAGCAGTGAATCCAGACTAGCGGGAGCTCTTGGCACAGATACGCAGTATTTT.

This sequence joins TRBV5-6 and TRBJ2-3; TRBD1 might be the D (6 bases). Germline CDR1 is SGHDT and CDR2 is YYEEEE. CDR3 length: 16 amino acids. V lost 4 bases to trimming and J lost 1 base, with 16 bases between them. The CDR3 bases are TGTGCCAGCAGCCCCCTGCAACAGGGAGGCACAGATACGCAGTATTTT. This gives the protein CASSPLQQGGTDTQYF.